This section outlines one T cell receptor (beta chain) sequence together with its context. The target of this receptor is not known. Nothing much larger sits one base from this clone, and base qualities are not available. These data come from a study of control samples from healthy donors and cancer patients (dated by TCRdb to 2019 to 2021). Relative to germline, V is missing 2 bases and J is missing 0 bases, with 7 bases of the junction outside any gene match. For CDR1 and CDR2, the germline V gene lists SGHVS and FQNEAQ. Its CDR3 holds 16 amino acids, cysteine through phenylalanine. The retained sequence is limited to the CDR3, 48 bases, with the frame set at the first base. Preparation of the library involved the immunoSEQ multiplex PCR assay. TCRdb retrieved this table from immuneACCESS and kept in-frame rearrangements only. Not all clones are present; in checked studies, unresolved V genes account for under half, and no reason is known for the remainder. The sample table contains roughly 50,000 clones; only one count was recorded for roughly 96% of them. The top ten hold about 1.9% of the sample.

The sequence was collected from a woman in her 30s in good health. The V and J segments used are TRBV7-8 and TRBJ2-7, with 7 bases in between that match TRBD1. The sequencing sample was made of blood. The CDR3 has the sequence CASSLRGTATSYEQYF. The DNA is TGTGCCAGCAGCTTAAGGGGGACAGCAACCTCCTACGAGCAGTACTTC.